This entry lists 2 T cell receptor beta chains sequenced from one sample in a study of cytomegalovirus exposure and HLA in healthy donors. Researchers ran the PCR with 60 Vbeta and 13 Jbeta primers. The data were produced by immunoSEQ multiplex PCR, yet TCRdb's version contains in-frame clones alone and is incomplete. The sample yields about 160,000 clones, around 77% seen once. The sequenced sample was PBMCs. All receptors derive from a woman in her 40s in good health and CMV-seronegative.

This chain uses TRBV21-1 with TRBJ2-1; TRBD2, the D gene given by the table, was not confirmed from the DNA. TRBV21-1 is annotated as a pseudogene. The CDR3 totals 20 residues. This CDR3 is CASLGGGPGLITGGHNEQFF. The CDR3 DNA reads TGTGCCAGCCTTGGGGGGGGGCCTGGGTTGATCACCGGGGGCCACAATGAGCAGTTCTTC.

V usage is TRBV13 and J usage is TRBJ1-4; 8 nucleotides match TRBD1. This CDR3 region has 16 residues. V was pared by 0 bases and J by 8 bases, with 8 bases of the junction left unmatched. Germline V CDR1 and CDR2: PRHDT, FYEKMQ (reference sequence). In DNA, the CDR3 is TGTGCCAGCAGCTTAGGGCAAGAACAGGGGGGCGAAAAACTGTTTTTT. Its protein is CASSLGQEQGGEKLFF.